What follows describes a single T cell receptor (beta chain). Its antigen is undetermined. The entry originates in a study of T cells in Graves' hyperthyroidism and ophthalmopathy. General study findings and limits: Separation of ophthalmopathy from stable hyperthyroidism was achieved by a 13 V-J model.

Template material for amplifying TCR beta CDR3 regions consisted of RNA transcripts. A first-round RT-PCR of the TCR CDR3 used the HTBI primer set. TCRdb itself ran the multiplex PCR reads through MiXCR, one entry per CDR3 protein. There are 400,000 to 600,000 distinct CDR3 sequences in the sample; under 25% occur only once, and about 25% lies in the top ten. The CDR3 runs to 15 residues. Germline loops: CDR1 SGHRS, CDR2 YFSETQ. After removal of 4 bases from V and 1 base from J, the junction contained 5 bases not matched to a gene. Stable Graves' hyperthyroidism denoted no ophthalmopathy progression over 18 months. Every diagnosis used clinical symptoms, serum thyroxine and TRAb, thyroid ultrasound and orbital computed tomography.

The V call is TRBV5-1, the J call TRBJ1-5, with TRBD1 matching 7 bases. This TCR was recovered from a man younger than 30 with Graves' hyperthyroidism. Sequencing used blood. CDR3 sequence: CASSNLGQSNQPQHF. The CDR3 coding sequence is TGCGCCAGCAGCAACTTGGGACAGAGCAATCAGCCCCAGCATTTT.